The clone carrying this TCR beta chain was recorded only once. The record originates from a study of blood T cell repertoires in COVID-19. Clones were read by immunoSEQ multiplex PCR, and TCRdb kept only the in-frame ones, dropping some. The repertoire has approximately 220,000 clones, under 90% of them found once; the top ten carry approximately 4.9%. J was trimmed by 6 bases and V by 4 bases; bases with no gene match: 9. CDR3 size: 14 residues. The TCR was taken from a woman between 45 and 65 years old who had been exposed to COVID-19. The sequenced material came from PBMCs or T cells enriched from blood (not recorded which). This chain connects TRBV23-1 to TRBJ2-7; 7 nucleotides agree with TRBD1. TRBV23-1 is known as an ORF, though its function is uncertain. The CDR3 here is CASSPRQGAREQYF. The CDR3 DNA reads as TGCGCCAGCAGTCCTCGACAGGGAGCGCGCGAGCAGTACTTC.